The 2 T cell receptor beta chains listed next were all sequenced from one sample in a study of shared clonotypes between healthy human individuals. Using immunoSEQ multiplex PCR, the repertoire was profiled, and TCRdb retains in-frame clones only, with some absent. The table lists 1,500,000 or so clones, roughly 96% of them singletons. The specimen was naive CD4+ T cells sorted from blood. The subset: CD45RA+ positively selected. These receptor sequences come from a man aged 25-45 years in good health.

This chain links TRBV6-5 with TRBJ2-7, with D unresolved. V lost 7 bases, J lost 3 bases, and 16 bases lay in between. This CDR3 region has 14 residues. Germline values: CDR1 MNHEY, CDR2 SVGAGI. The DNA for the CDR3 is TGTGCCAGCAATAGGGTCTCTGGTGGCTACGAGCAGTACTTC. Its translation is CASNRVSGGYEQYF.

The CDR3: CASSLEGIPNQPQHF. The CDR3 DNA sequence: TGTGCCAGCAGCTTGGAGGGGATTCCCAATCAGCCCCAGCATTTT. The genes are TRBV5-4 and TRBJ1-5, with a possible D match to TRBD1 (5 bases). The CDR3 spans 15 residues. V lost 0 bases and J 3 bases, leaving 10 bases between the germline ends. CDR1 and CDR2 (germline): SGHNT, YYREEE (reference sequence).